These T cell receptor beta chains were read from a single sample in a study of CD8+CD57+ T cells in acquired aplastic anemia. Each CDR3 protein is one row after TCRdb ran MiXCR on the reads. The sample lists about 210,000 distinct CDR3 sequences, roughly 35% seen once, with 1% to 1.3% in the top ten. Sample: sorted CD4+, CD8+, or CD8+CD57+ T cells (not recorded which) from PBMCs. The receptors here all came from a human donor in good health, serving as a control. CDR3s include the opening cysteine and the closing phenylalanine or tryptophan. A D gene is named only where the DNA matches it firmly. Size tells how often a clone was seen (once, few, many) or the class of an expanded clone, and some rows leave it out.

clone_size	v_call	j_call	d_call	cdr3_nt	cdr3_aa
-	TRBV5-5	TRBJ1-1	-	TGTGCCAGCAGCTTCAGTGTGAGGGGGAACACTGAAGCTTTCTTT	CASSFSVRGNTEAFF
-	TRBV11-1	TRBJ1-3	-	TGTGCCAGCAGCTTAGAGCCACGATTCCGGCGTGAAACTGGAAACACCATATATTTT	CASSLEPRFRRETGNTIYF
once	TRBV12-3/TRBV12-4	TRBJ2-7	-	TGTGCCAGCAGTCTGACAGCCCGCTCCTACGAGCAGTACTTC	CASSLTARSYEQYF
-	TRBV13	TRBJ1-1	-	TGTGCCAGCACTTCGCGGGGGGTAGGCACTGAAGCTTTCTTT	CASTSRGVGTEAFF
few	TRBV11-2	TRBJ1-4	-	TGTGCCAGCAGCCTGGGGGTCCAGGGGAACACTAATGAAAAACTGTTTTTT	CASSLGVQGNTNEKLFF
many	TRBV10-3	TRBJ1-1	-	TGTGCCATCAGCGAGATGCGGGTCCTTAACACTGAAGCTTTCTTT	CAISEMRVLNTEAFF
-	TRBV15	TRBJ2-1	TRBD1	TGTGCCACCAGCAGAGGGGACAGTCCGAATGAGCAGTTCTTC	CATSRGDSPNEQFF
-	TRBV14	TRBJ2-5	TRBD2	TGTGCCAGCAGGTTACTAGCGGGAGGTTTAAAGACCCAGTACTTC	CASRLLAGGLKTQYF
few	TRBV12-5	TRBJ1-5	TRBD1	TGTGCTAGTGGCAGGGACAGGGGGTCCAATCAGCCCCAGCATTTT	CASGRDRGSNQPQHF
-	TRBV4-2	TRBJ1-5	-	TGTGCCAGCAGCCAACAGGGTCTACAGCCCCAGCACTTT	CASSQQGLQPQHF
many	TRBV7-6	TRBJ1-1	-	TGTGCCAGCAGCTTGACCGGGTACACTGAAGCTTTCTTT	CASSLTGYTEAFF
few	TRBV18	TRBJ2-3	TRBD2	TGTGCCAGCTCACCAGTACTAGCGGGAGGAGATACGCAGTATTTT	CASSPVLAGGDTQYF
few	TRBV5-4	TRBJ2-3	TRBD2	TGTGCCAGCAGCTTGAAGATAACTAGCGGGAGCACAGATACGCAGTATTTT	CASSLKITSGSTDTQYF
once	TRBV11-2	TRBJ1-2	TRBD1	TGTGCCAGCAGCTTGGGCCAGACAGAACAGGGGTTGAACTATGGCTACACCTTC	CASSLGQTEQGLNYGYTF
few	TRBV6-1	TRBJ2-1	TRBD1	TGTGCCAGCAGCGAACAGGGGGTCGCATACAATGAGCAGTTCTTC	CASSEQGVAYNEQFF
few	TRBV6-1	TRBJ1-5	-	TGTGCCAGCAGTCCCGGGCAGTATAGCAATCAGCCCCAGCATTTT	CASSPGQYSNQPQHF
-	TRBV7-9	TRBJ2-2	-	TGTGCCAGCAGCTTAGCGGAGGTGCGGAGACCAGTTAACACCGGGGAGCTGTTTTTT	CASSLAEVRRPVNTGELFF
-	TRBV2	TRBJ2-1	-	TGTGCCAGCAGTTTTCTTGTCGGCAATGAGCAGTTCTTC	CASSFLVGNEQFF
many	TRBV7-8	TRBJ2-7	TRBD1	TGTGCCAGCAGCCCGCGGTCGGACAGGTGGGTCTCCTACGAGCAGTACTTC	CASSPRSDRWVSYEQYF
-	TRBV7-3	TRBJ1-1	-	TGTGCCAGCAGCTTAACTCAGGGGATCAGTGAAGCTTTCTTT	CASSLTQGISEAFF
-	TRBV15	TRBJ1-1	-	TGTGCCACCAGCACCGATGGGGTAGAAGCTTTCTTT	CATSTDGVEAFF
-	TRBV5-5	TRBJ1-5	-	TGTGCCAGCAGCTATGACTCATATAGCAATCAGCCCCAGCATTTT	CASSYDSYSNQPQHF
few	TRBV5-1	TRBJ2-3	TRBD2	TGCGCCAGCAGCTTGGTGTCTAGCGGGATGAGCACAGATACGCAGTATTTT	CASSLVSSGMSTDTQYF
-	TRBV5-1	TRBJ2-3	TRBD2	TGCGCCAGCAGCGTCCTAGCGGGGGGTTTCACAGATACGCAGTATTTT	CASSVLAGGFTDTQYF
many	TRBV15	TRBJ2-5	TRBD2	TGTGCCACCAGCAGAGAGGAGCGGGGACGGGAGACCCAGTACTTC	CATSREERGRETQYF
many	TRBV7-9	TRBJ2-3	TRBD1	TGTGCCAGCAGCTTATTGGGACAGACGACAGATACGCAGTATTTT	CASSLLGQTTDTQYF
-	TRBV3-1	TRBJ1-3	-	TGTGCCAGTACGAATTTGTTGGAAAACACCATATATTTT	CASTNLLENTIYF
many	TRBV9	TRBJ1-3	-	TGTGCCAGCAGCGACCGATCAGACTCTGGAAACACCATATATTTT	CASSDRSDSGNTIYF
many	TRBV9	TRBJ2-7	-	TGTGCCAGCAGCGTAGCTTTAGGCTCCTACGAGCAGTACTTC	CASSVALGSYEQYF
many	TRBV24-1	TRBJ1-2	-	TGTGCCACCAGTGATTCCGGGAACTATGGCTACACCTTC	CATSDSGNYGYTF
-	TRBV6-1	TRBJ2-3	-	TGTGCCAGCAGTGCAGCAGGGGGAGGGGGTACGCAGTATTTT	CASSAAGGGGTQYF
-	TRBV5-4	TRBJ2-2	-	TGTGCCAGCAGTCGTGGACAGCCGAACACCGGGGAGCTGTTTTTT	CASSRGQPNTGELFF
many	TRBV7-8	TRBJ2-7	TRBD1	TGTGCCAGCAGCTTTCAGACAGGGGGTTATTCCTACGAGCAGTACTTC	CASSFQTGGYSYEQYF
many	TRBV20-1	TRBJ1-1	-	TGCAGTGCTAGTACGGGACGAAGGGATACTGAAGCTTTCTTT	CSASTGRRDTEAFF
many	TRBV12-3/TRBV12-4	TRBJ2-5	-	TGTGCCAGCAGGCCGGGCAAAGAGACCCAGTACTTC	CASRPGKETQYF
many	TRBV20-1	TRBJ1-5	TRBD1	TGCAGTGCTTATACAGGGGTCAGCAATCAGCCCCAGCATTTT	CSAYTGVSNQPQHF
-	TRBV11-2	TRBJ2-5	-	TGTGCCGGCGGCTTAGAGAGGGGGACACACCAAGAGACCCAGTACTTC	CAGGLERGTHQETQYF
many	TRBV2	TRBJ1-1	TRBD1	TGTGCCAGCAGACTGACAGGGTATGGGAACACTGAAGCTTTCTTT	CASRLTGYGNTEAFF
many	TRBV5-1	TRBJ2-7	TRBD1	TGCGCCAGCACCCGACAGGGGGGGACCTACGAGCAGTACTTC	CASTRQGGTYEQYF
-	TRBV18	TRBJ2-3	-	TGTGCCAGCTCCCCATACAGGGAGACCACAGATACGCAGTATTTT	CASSPYRETTDTQYF
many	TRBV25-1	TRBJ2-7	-	TGTGCCAGCAGTGAAAAATTCGAAGGAGACAGCCCCTACGAGCAGTACTTC	CASSEKFEGDSPYEQYF
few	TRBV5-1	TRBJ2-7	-	TGCGCCAGCAGCTTTTATCGTCCGGACTACGAGCAGTACTTC	CASSFYRPDYEQYF
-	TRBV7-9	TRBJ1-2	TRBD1	TGTGCCAGCAGAAGGACAGGGCTAGATGGCTACACCTTC	CASRRTGLDGYTF
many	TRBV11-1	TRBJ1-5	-	TGTGCCAGCAGTCCTGGACCGCTAGCTGGGCCCCATCAGCCCCAGCATTTT	CASSPGPLAGPHQPQHF
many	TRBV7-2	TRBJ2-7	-	TGTGCCAGCAGCTTAGGGGGGCCCTACGAGCAGTACTTC	CASSLGGPYEQYF
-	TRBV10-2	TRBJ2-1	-	TGCGCCAGCAGTGAGTCGATGCTGGACTTAGCGTCCTACAATGAGCAGTTCTTC	CASSESMLDLASYNEQFF